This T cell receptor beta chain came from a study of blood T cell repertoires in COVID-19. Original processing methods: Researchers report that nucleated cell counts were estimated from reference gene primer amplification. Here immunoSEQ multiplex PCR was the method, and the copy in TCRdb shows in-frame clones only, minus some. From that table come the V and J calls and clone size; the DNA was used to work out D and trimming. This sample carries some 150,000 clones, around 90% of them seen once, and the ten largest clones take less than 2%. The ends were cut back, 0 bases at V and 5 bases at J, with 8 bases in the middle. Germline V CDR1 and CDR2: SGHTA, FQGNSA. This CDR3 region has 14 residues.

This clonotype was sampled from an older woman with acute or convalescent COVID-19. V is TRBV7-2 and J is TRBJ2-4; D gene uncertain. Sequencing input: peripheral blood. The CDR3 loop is CASSLALSENIQYF. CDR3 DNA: TGTGCCAGCAGCTTAGCGCTGAGTGAAAACATTCAGTACTTC.